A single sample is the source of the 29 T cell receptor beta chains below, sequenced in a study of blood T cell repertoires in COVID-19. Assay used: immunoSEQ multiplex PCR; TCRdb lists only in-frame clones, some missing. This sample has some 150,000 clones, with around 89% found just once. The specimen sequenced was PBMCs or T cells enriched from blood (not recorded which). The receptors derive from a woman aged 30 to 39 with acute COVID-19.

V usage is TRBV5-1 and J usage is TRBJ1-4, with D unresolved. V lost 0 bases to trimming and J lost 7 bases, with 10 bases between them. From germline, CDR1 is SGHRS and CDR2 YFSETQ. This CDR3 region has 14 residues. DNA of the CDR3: TGCGCCAGCAGCTTGGCGGGGAATGGTGAAAAACTGTTTTTT. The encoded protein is CASSLAGNGEKLFF.

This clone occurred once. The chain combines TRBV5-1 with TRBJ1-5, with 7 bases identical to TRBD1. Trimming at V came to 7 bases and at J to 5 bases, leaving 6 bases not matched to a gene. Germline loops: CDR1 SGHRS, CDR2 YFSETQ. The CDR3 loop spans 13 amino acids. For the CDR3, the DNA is TGCGCCAGCTCCCAAACAGGGGATCAGCCCCAGCATTTT. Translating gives CASSQTGDQPQHF.

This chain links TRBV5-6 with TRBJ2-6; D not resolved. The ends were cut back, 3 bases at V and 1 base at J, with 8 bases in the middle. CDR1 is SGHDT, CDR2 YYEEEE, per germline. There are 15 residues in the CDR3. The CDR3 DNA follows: TGTGCCAGCAGCTACGGGTCGTCTGGGGCCAACGTCCTGACTTTC. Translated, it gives CASSYGSSGANVLTF.

As DNA, the CDR3 is TGTGCCAGCAGCACTAGGACAGGGGCCTACGAGCAGTACTTC. This codes for CASSTRTGAYEQYF. This chain joins TRBV5-4 and TRBJ2-7; TRBD1 aligns across 9 bases. The CDR3 is 14 amino acids. The V gene end was trimmed by 4 bases and the J gene end by 2 bases; junction bases not matched to a gene: 4. The germline V gene has CDR1 SGHNT and CDR2 YYREEE (reference sequence).

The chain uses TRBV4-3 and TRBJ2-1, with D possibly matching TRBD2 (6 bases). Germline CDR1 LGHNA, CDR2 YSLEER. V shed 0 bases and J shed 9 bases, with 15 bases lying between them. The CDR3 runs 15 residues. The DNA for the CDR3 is TGCGCCAGCAGCCAAGACAGTACTAGCTACGGTGAGCAGTTCTTC. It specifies CASSQDSTSYGEQFF.

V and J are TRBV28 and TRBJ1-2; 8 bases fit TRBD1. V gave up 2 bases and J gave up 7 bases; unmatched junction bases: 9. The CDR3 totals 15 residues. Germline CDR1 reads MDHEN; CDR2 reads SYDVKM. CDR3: CASSLASGGRAGYTF. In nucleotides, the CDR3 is TGTGCCAGCAGTTTAGCGTCAGGGGGCCGCGCTGGCTACACCTTC.

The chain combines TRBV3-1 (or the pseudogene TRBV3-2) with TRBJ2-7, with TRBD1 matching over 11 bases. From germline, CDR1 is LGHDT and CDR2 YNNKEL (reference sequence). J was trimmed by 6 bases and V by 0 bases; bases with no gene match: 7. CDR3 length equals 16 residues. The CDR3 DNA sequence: TGTGCCAGCAGCCAAGAACGGACAGGGGGCTTAGGCGAGCAGTACTTC. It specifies CASSQERTGGLGEQYF.

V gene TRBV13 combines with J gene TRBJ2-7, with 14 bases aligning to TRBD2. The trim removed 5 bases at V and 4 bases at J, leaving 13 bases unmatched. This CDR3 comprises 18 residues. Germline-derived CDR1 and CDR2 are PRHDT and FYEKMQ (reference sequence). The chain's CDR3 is CASSNSPGLAGVRYEQYF. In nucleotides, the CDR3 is TGTGCCAGCAGCAACTCCCCGGGACTAGCGGGAGTTAGGTACGAGCAGTACTTC.

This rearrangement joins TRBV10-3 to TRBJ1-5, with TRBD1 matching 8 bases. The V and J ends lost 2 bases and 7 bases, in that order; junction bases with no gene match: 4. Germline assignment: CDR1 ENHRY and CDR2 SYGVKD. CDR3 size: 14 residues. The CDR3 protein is CAISEGQGGQPQHF. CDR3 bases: TGTGCCATCAGTGAGGGACAGGGAGGGCAGCCCCAGCATTTT.

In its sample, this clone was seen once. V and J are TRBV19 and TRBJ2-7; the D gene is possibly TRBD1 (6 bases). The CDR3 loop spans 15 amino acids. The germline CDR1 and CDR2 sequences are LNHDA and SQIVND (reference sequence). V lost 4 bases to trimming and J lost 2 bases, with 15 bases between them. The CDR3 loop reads CASSKLQGTAYEQYF. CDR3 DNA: TGTGCCAGTAGTAAACTACAGGGTACAGCCTACGAGCAGTACTTC.

The CDR3 DNA reads as TGCGCCAGCAGCTTGGATTTAGGGGCGGCCTTGTACGAGCAGTACTTC. Translating gives CASSLDLGAALYEQYF. V is TRBV5-1 and J is TRBJ2-7; tentatively, D is TRBD1 (5 bases). The CDR3 length is 16 residues. In germline, CDR1 is SGHRS, CDR2 YFSETQ. Trimming shortened V by 0 bases and J by 4 bases, and 17 bases separated the two germline ends. The complete variable domain, with remaining parts taken from reference TRBV5-1 and TRBJ2-7, reads KAGVTQTPRYLIKTRGQQVTLSCSPISGHRSVSWYQQTPGQGLQFLFEYFSETQRNKGNFPGRFSGRQFSNSRSEMNVSTLELGDSALYLCASSLDLGAALYEQYFGPGTRLTVT.

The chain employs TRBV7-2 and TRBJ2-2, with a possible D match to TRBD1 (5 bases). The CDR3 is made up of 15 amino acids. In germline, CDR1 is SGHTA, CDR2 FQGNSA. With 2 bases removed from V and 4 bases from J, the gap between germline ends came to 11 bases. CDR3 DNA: TGTGCCAGCAGCTTATCAGGGCGCAGCACCGGGGAGCTGTTTTTT. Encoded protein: CASSLSGRSTGELFF.

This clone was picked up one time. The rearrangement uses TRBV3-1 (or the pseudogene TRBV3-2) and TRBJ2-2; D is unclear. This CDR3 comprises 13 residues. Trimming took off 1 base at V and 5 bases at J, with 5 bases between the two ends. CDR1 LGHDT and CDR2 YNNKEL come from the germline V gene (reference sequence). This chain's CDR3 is CASSQALTGELFF. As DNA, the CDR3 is TGTGCCAGCAGCCAAGCCCTGACCGGGGAGCTGTTTTTT.

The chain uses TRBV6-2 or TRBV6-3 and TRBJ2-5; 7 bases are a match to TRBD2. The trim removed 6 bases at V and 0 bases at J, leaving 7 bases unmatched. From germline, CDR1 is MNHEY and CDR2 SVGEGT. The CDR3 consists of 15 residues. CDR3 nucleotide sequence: TGTGCCAGCAGCCCGGAGCGGGGCGACCAAGAGACCCAGTACTTC. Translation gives CASSPERGDQETQYF.

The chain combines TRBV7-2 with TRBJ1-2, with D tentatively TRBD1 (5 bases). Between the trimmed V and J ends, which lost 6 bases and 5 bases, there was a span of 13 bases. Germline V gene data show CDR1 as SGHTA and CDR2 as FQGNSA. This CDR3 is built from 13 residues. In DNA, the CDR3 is TGTGCCAGCAGAGCGACACCAGGGTATGGCTACACCTTC. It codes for CASRATPGYGYTF. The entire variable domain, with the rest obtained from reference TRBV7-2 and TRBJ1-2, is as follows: GAGVSQSPSNKVTEKGKDVELRCDPISGHTALYWYRQSLGQGLEFLIYFQGNSAPDKSGLPSDRFSAERTGGSVSTLTIQRTQQEDSAVYLCASRATPGYGYTFGSGTRLTVV.

The CDR3 DNA reads as TGTGCCAGCAGCCGGACAGCGAACACTGAAGCTTTCTTT. Translation: CASSRTANTEAFF. This chain uses TRBV4-2 with TRBJ1-1, with D possibly TRBD1 on 6 matching bases. The germline V and J ends were trimmed by 4 bases and 1 base, with 7 bases remaining between them. Germline V gene lookup returns CDR1 LGHNA and CDR2 YNFKEQ. CDR3 length: 13 amino acids.

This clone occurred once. Here the CDR3 reads CASSVGGSASPTQYF. Here the CDR3 DNA reads TGTGCCAGCAGCGTAGGCGGGAGCGCGAGCCCTACGCAGTATTTT. The genes are TRBV9 and TRBJ2-3; 7 bases fit TRBD2. CDR1 and CDR2 (germline): SGDLS, YYNGEE. The CDR3 has 15 amino acids. The J segment lost 8 bases and the V segment lost 0 bases, leaving 9 bases of the junction unmatched.

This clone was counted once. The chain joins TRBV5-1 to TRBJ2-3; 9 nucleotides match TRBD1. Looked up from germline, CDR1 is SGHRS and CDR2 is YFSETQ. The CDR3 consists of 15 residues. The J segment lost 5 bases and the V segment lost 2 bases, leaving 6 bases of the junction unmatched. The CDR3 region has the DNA TGCGCCAGCAGCTTCGGGGACAGGGCGTTAGATACGCAGTATTTT. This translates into CASSFGDRALDTQYF.

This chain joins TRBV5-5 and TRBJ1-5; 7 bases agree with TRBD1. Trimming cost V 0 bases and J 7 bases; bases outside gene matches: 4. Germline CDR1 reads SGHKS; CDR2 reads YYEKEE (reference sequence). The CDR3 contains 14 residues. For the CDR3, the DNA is TGTGCCAGCAGCTTGGGGTACAGGGGCCAGCCCCAGCATTTT. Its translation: CASSLGYRGQPQHF. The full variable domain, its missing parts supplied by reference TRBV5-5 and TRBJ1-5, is DAGVTQSPTHLIKTRGQQVTLRCSPISGHKSVSWYQQVLGQGPQFIFQYYEKEERGRGNFPDRFSARQFPNYSSELNVNALLLGDSALYLCASSLGYRGQPQHFGDGTRLSIL.

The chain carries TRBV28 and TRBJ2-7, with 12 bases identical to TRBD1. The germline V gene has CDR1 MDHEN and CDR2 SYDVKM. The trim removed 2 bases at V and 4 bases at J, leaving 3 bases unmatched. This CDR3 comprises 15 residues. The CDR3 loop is CASSLVGQGAYEQYF. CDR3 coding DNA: TGTGCCAGCAGTTTAGTGGGACAGGGGGCGTACGAGCAGTACTTC.

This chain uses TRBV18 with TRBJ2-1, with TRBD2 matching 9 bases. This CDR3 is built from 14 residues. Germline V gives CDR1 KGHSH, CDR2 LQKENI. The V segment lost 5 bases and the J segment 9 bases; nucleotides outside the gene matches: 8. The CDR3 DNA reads TGTGCCAGCTCAGTTCGGACTAGCGTTAGTGAGCAGTTCTTC. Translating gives CASSVRTSVSEQFF. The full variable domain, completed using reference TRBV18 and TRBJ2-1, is NAGVMQNPRHLVRRRGQEARLRCSPMKGHSHVYWYRQLPEEGLKFMVYLQKENIIDESGMPKERFSAEFPKEGPSILRIQQVVRGDSAAYFCASSVRTSVSEQFFGPGTRLTVL.

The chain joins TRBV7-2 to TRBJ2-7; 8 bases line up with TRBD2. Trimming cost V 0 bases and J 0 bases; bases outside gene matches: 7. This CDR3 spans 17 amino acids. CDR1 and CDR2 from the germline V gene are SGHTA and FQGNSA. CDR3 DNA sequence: TGTGCCAGCAGCTTAGCCGGCGGTAGCGGGATCTCCTACGAGCAGTACTTC. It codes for CASSLAGGSGISYEQYF.

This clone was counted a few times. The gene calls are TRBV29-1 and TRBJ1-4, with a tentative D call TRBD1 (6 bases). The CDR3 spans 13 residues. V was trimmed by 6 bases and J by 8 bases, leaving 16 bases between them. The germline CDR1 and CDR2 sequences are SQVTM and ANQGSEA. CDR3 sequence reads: CSVVAGVREKLFF. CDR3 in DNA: TGCAGCGTAGTGGCAGGGGTGCGCGAAAAACTGTTTTTT.

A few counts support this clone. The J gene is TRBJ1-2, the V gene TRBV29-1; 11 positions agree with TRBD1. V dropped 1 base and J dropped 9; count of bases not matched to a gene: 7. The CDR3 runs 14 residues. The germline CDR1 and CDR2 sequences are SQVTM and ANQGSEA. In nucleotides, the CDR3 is TGCAGCGTTGAAGGTGGACAGGGGGCTTTGAGCTACACCTTC. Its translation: CSVEGGQGALSYTF. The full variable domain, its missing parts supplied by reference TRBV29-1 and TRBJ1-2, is SAVISQKPSRDICQRGTSLTIQCQVDSQVTMMFWYRQQPGQSLTLIATANQGSEATYESGFVIDKFPISRPNLTFSTLTVSNMSPEDSSIYLCSVEGGQGALSYTFGSGTRLTVV.

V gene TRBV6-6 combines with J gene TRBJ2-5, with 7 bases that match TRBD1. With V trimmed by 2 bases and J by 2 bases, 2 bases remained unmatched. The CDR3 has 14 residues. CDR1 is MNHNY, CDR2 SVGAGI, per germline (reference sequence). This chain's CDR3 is CASSYTGVQETQYF. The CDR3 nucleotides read TGTGCCAGCAGTTACACAGGGGTGCAAGAGACCCAGTACTTC.

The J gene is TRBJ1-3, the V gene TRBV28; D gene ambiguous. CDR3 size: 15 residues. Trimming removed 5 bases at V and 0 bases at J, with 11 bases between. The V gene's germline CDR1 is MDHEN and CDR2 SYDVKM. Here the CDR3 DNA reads TGTGCCAGCAGTCCGATCGGGATCTCTGGAAACACCATATATTTT. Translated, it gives CASSPIGISGNTIYF.

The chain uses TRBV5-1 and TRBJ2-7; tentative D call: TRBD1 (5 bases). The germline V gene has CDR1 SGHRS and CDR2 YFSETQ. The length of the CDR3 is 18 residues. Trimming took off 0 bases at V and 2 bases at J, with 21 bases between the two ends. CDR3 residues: CASSLVPTSQGGAYEQYF. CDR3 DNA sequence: TGCGCCAGCAGCTTGGTCCCTACGAGCCAGGGTGGGGCCTACGAGCAGTACTTC.

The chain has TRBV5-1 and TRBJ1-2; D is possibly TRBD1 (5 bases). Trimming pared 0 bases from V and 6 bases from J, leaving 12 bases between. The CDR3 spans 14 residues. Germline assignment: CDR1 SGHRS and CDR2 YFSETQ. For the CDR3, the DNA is TGCGCCAGCAGCTTGGCCCGTTCAGGGAATGGCTACACCTTC. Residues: CASSLARSGNGYTF.

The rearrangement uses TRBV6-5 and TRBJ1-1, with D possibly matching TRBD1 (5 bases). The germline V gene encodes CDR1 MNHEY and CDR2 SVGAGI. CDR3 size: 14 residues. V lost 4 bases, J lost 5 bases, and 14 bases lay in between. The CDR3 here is CASSFGPGGTEAFF. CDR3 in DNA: TGTGCCAGCAGTTTTGGGCCTGGGGGGACTGAAGCTTTCTTT.